This T cell receptor beta chain was recovered during a study of cytomegalovirus exposure and HLA in healthy donors. Data came from immunoSEQ multiplex PCR; TCRdb stores just in-frame clones and leaves some out. The table has around 110,000 clones, 88% seen once; the top ten hold around 1.9%. The CDR3 is made up of 16 amino acids. V lost 1 base to trimming and J lost 2 bases; unmatched junction nucleotides: 3. Germline-derived CDR1 and CDR2 are SGHNT and YENEEA. General study points: Cytomegalovirus association was listed for about 150 TCR beta chains. According to a subsequent analysis, TCR clusters from the first cohort were inclined to appear together in the roughly 120 validation repertoires. TCR sequences were mostly rare, though some public TCRs occurred in many donors.

Note on this clone: Its matching antigen is unknown.

The sequence derives from a woman aged 18-29 years in good health and CMV-seropositive. The genes are TRBV11-3 and TRBJ2-3, with 10 nucleotides matching TRBD2. Sequenced sample: PBMCs. The CDR3 DNA follows: TGTGCCAGCAGCTTAGGACTAGCGGGTATCACAGATACGCAGTATTTT. Its protein is CASSLGLAGITDTQYF.